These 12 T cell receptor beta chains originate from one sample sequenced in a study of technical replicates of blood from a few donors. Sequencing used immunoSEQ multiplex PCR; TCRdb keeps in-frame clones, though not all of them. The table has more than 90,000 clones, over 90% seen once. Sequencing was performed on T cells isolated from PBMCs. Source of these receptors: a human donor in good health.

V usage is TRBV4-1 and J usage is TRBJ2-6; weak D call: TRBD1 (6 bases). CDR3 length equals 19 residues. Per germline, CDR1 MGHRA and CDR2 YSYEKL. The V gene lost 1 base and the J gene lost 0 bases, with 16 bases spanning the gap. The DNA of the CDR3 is TGCGCCAGCAGCCAAGTAACAGGGACCTACCCCTCTGGGGCCAACGTCCTGACTTTC. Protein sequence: CASSQVTGTYPSGANVLTF.

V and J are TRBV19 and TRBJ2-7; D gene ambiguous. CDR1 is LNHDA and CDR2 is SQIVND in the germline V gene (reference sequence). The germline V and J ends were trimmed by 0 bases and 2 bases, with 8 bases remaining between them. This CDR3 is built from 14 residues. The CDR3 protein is CASSIDAATYEQYF. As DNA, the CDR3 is TGTGCCAGTAGTATAGATGCGGCGACCTACGAGCAGTACTTC. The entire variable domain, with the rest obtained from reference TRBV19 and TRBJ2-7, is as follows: DGGITQSPKYLFRKEGQNVTLSCEQNLNHDAMYWYRQDPGQGLRLIYYSQIVNDFQKGDIAEGYSVSREKKESFPLTVTSAQKNPTAFYLCASSIDAATYEQYFGPGTRLTVT.

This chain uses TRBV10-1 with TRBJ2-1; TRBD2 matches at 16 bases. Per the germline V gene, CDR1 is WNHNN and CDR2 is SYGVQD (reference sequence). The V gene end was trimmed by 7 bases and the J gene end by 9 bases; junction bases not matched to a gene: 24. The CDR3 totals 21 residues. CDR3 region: CASINSKNPGTSGRGYFEQFF. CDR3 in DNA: TGCGCCAGCATAAACTCAAAAAACCCCGGGACTAGCGGGAGGGGATACTTTGAGCAGTTCTTC.

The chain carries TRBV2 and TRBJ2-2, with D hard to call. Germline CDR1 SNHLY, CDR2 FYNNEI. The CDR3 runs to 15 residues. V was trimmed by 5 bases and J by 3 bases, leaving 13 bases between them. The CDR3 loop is CASSSTTTHTGELFF. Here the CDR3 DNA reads TGTGCCAGCAGTTCAACTACCACCCACACCGGGGAGCTGTTTTTT.

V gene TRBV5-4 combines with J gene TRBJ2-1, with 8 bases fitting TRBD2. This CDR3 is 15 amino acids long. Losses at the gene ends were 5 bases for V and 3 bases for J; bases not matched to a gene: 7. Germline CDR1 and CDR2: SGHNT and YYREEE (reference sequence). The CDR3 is CASSFLAGLYNEQFF. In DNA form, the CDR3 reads TGTGCCAGCAGTTTTCTAGCGGGCCTCTACAATGAGCAGTTCTTC.

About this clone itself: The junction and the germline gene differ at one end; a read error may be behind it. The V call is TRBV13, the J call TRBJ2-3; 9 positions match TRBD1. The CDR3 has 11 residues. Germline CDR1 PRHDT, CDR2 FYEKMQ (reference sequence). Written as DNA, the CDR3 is TGTGCCAGCAGCCGCAGGACAGGGGAAGATTTT. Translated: CASSRRTGEDF.

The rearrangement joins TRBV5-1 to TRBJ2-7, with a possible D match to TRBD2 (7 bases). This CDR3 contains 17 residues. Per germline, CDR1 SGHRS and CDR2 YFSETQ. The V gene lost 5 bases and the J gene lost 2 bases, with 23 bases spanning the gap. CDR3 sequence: CASSSGRGLARAYEQYF. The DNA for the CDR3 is TGCGCCAGCAGTTCCGGGCGGGGGCTAGCGAGGGCCTACGAGCAGTACTTC.

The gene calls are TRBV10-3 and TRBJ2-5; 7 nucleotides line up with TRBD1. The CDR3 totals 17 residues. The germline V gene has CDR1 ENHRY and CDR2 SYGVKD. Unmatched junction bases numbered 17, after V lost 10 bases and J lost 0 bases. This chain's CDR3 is CATSGQALGEYQETQYF. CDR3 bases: TGTGCCACCTCAGGACAGGCGCTGGGAGAGTACCAAGAGACCCAGTACTTC.

CDR3 residues: CASSPLQGGTYNEQFF. The CDR3 nucleotides are TGTGCCAGTAGTCCTCTACAGGGGGGGACCTACAATGAGCAGTTCTTC. The rearrangement links TRBV19 to TRBJ2-1; possible D gene TRBD1, 8 bases. Trimming took 5 bases from V and 2 from J, leaving 16 bases between them. CDR3 length: 16 residues. CDR1 is LNHDA, CDR2 SQIVND, per germline (reference sequence).

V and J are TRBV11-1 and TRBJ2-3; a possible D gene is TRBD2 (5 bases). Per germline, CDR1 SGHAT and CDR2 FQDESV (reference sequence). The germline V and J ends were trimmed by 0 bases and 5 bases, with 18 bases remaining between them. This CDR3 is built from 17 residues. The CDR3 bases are TGTGCCAGCAGCTTAGCGAGGCTAGCTAAGACCAGAGATACGCAGTATTTT. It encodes CASSLARLAKTRDTQYF.

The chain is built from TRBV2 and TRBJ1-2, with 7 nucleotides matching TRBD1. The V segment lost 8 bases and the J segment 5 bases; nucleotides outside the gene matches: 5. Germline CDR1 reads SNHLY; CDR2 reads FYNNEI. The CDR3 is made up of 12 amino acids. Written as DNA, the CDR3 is TGTGCCAGCTTAGAACAGGGGTATGGCTACACCTTC. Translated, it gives CASLEQGYGYTF. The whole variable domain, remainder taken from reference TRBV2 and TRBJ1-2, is EPEVTQTPSHQVTQMGQEVILRCVPISNHLYFYWYRQILGQKVEFLVSFYNNEISEKSEIFDDQFSVERPDGSNFTLKIRSTKLEDSAMYFCASLEQGYGYTFGSGTRLTVV.

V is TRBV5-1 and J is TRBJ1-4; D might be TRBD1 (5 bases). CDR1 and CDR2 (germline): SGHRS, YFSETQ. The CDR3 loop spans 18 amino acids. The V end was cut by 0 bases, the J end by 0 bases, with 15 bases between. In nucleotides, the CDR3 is TGCGCCAGCAGCTTGGGACTCCGGGGGGATGCAACTAATGAAAAACTGTTTTTT. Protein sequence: CASSLGLRGDATNEKLFF.